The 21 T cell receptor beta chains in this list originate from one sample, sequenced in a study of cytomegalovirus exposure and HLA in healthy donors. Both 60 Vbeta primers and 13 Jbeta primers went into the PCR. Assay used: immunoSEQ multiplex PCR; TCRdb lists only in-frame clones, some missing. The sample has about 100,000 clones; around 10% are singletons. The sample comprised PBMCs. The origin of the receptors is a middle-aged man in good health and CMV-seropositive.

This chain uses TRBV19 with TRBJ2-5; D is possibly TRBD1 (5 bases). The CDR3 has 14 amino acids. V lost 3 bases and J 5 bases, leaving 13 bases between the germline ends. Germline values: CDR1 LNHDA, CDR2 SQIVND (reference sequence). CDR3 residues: CASSIGGARETQYF. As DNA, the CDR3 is TGTGCCAGTAGTATCGGTGGGGCCCGGGAGACCCAGTACTTC. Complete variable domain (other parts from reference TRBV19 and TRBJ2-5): DGGITQSPKYLFRKEGQNVTLSCEQNLNHDAMYWYRQDPGQGLRLIYYSQIVNDFQKGDIAEGYSVSREKKESFPLTVTSAQKNPTAFYLCASSIGGARETQYFGPGTRLLVL.

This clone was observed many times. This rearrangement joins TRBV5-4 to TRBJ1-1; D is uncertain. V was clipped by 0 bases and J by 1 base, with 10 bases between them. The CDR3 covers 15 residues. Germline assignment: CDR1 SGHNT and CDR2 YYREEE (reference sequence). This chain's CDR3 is CASSLALYTNTEAFF. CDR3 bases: TGTGCCAGCAGCTTGGCCCTTTACACGAACACTGAAGCTTTCTTT.

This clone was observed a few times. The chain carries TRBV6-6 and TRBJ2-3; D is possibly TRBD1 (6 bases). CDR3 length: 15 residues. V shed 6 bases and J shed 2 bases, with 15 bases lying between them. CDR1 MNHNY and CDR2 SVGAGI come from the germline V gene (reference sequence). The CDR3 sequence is CASSLRQVTTDTQYF. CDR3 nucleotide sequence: TGTGCCAGCAGCCTCCGACAGGTAACCACAGATACGCAGTATTTT.

The CDR3 region is CATKSGTSGWLGQYF. The CDR3 nucleotides read TGTGCCACGAAATCCGGGACTAGCGGCTGGTTAGGGCAGTACTTC. V and J are TRBV10-3 and TRBJ2-7; 11 positions match TRBD2. CDR1 ENHRY and CDR2 SYGVKD come from the germline V gene. This CDR3 has 15 residues. J gave up 9 bases and V 10 bases, and 17 bases lay outside the gene matches.

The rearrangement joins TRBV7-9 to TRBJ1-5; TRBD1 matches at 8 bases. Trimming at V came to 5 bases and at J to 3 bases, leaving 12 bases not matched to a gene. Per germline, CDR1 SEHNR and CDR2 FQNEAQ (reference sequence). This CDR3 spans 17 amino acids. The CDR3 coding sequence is TGTGCCAGCAGCCAAGGGCAGGGGGCTGGTGTCAATCAGCCCCAGCATTTT. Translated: CASSQGQGAGVNQPQHF.

The CDR3 DNA reads TGTGCCAGCTCACCAGGGACAGGGGAGGGCGAGCAGTACTTC. It specifies CASSPGTGEGEQYF. The chain is built from TRBV18 and TRBJ2-7, with 10 bases aligning to TRBD1. The CDR3 contains 14 residues. The germline V gene encodes CDR1 KGHSH and CDR2 LQKENI. The V and J ends lost 2 bases and 6 bases, in that order; junction bases with no gene match: 4. The full variable domain, with the rest looked up from reference TRBV18 and TRBJ2-7, is NAGVMQNPRHLVRRRGQEARLRCSPMKGHSHVYWYRQLPEEGLKFMVYLQKENIIDESGMPKERFSAEFPKEGPSILRIQQVVRGDSAAYFCASSPGTGEGEQYFGPGTRLTVT.

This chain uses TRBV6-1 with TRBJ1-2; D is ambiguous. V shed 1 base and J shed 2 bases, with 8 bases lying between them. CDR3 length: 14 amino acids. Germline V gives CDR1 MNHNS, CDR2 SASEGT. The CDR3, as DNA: TGTGCCAGCAGTGAAGGGCACCAAAACTATGGCTACACCTTC. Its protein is CASSEGHQNYGYTF.

The CDR3 nucleotides are TGTGCCAGCAAAGGAATCGGGAGTCTAAATGAGCAGTTCTTC. This codes for CASKGIGSLNEQFF. The chain has TRBV5-6 and TRBJ2-1; D possibly corresponds to TRBD2 (6 bases). Germline-derived CDR1 and CDR2 are SGHDT and YYEEEE. This CDR3 region has 14 residues. The V and J ends lost 6 bases and 7 bases respectively, with 17 bases between them.

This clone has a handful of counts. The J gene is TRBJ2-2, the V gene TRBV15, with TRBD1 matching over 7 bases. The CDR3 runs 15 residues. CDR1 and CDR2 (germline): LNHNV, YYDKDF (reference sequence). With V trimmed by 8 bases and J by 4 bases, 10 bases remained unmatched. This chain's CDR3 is CATFFDRASTGELFF. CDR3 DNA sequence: TGTGCCACCTTCTTTGACAGGGCCTCCACCGGGGAGCTGTTTTTT.

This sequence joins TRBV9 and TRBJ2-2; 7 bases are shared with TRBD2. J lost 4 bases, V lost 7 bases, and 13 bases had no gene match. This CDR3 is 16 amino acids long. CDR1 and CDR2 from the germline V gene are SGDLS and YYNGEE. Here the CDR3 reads CASQPGWRGFTGELFF. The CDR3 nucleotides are TGTGCCAGCCAGCCCGGGTGGCGGGGGTTCACCGGGGAGCTGTTTTTT. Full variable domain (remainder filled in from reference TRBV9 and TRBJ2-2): DSGVTQTPKHLITATGQRVTLRCSPRSGDLSVYWYQQSLDQGLQFLIQYYNGEERAKGNILERFSAQQFPDLHSELNLSSLELGDSALYFCASQPGWRGFTGELFFGEGSRLTVL.

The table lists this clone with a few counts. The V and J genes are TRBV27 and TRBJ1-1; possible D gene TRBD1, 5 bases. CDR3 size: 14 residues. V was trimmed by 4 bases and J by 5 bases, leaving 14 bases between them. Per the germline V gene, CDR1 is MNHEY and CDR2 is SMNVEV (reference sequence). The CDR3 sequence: CASSSGGVTTEAFF. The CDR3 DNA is TGTGCCAGCAGTTCGGGGGGTGTTACGACTGAAGCTTTCTTT.

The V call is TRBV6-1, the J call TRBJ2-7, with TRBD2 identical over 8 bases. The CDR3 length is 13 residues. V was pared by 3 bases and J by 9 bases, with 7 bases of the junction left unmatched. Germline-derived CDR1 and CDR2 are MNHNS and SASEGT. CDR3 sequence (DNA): TGTGCCAGCAGTGACGTAGCGGGGCAGGCGCAGTACTTC. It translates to CASSDVAGQAQYF.

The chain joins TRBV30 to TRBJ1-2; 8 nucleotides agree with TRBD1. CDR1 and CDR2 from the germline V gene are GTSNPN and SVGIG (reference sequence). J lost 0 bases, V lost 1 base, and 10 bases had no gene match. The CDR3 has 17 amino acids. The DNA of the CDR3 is TGTGCCTGGAGTGAGGACAGGGACCAGTTAGCTAACTATGGCTACACCTTC. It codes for CAWSEDRDQLANYGYTF. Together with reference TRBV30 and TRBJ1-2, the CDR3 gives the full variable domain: SQTIHQWPATLVQPVGSPLSLECTVEGTSNPNLYWYRQAAGRGLQLLFYSVGIGQISSEVPQNLSASRPQDRQFILSSKKLLLSDSGFYLCAWSEDRDQLANYGYTFGSGTRLTVV.

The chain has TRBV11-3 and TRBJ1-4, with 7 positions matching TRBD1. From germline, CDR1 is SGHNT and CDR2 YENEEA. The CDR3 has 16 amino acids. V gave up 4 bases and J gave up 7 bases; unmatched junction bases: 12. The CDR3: CASSSPGGVTGEKLFF. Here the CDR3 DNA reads TGTGCCAGCAGCTCACCAGGGGGTGTAACCGGTGAAAAACTGTTTTTT.

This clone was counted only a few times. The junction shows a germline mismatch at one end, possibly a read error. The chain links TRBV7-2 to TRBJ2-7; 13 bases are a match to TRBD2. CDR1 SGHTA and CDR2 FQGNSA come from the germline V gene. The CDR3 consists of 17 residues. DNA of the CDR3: TGTGCCAGCAGCTTAGGCCCGGGGACTAGCGGGAACTACGAGAAGTACTTT. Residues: CASSLGPGTSGNYEKYF.

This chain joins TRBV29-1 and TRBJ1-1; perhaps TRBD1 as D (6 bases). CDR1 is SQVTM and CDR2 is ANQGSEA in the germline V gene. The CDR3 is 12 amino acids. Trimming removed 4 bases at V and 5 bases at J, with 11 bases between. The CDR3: CSVGQTGTEAFF. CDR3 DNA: TGCAGCGTTGGGCAAACAGGGACTGAAGCTTTCTTT.

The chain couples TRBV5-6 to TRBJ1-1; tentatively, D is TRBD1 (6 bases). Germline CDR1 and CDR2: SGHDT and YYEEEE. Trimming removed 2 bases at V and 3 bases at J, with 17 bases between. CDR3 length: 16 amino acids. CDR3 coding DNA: TGTGCCAGCAGCTTACCCCTGACAGGCGGGTACACTGAAGCTTTCTTT. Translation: CASSLPLTGGYTEAFF.

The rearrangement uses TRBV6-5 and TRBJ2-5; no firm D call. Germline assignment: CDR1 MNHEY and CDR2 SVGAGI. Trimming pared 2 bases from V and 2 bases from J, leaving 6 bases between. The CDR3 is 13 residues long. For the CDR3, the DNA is TGTGCCAGCAGTTACAGTCAGCAAGAGACCCAGTACTTC. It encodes CASSYSQQETQYF.

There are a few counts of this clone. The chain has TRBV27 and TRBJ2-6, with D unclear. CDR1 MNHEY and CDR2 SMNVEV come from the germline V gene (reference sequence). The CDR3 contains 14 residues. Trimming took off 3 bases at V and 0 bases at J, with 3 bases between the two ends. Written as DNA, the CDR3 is TGTGCCAGCAGTTTCGGCTCTGGGGCCAACGTCCTGACTTTC. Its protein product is CASSFGSGANVLTF.

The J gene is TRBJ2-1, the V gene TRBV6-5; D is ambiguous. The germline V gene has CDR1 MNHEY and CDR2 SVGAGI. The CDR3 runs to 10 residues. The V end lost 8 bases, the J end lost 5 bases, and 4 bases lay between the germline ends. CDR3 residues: CASGDNEQFF. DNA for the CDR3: TGTGCCAGCGGAGACAATGAGCAGTTCTTC.

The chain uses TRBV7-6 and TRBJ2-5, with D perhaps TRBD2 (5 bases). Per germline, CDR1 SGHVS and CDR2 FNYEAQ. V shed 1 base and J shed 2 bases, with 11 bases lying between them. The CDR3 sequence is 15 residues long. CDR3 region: CASSLELTKQETQYF. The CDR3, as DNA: TGTGCCAGCAGCTTAGAATTGACTAAACAAGAGACCCAGTACTTC.